The rows below give T cell receptor beta chains drawn from one sample of a study of blood T cell repertoires in COVID-19. Assay: immunoSEQ multiplex PCR; the TCRdb copy retains only in-frame clones and omits some. The table shows fewer than 700,000 clones, with about 89% occurring only once. The specimen was peripheral blood. These receptors were collected from a woman aged 45-65 years with COVID-19, enrolled during active disease. The CDR3 runs from the conserved cysteine through the conserved F or W. The D gene is left open where the match is weak. Size values are once, few and many counts, or a class for expanded clones, and some rows have none.

TRBJ2-3 TRBV7-6 TRBD2 - TGTGCCAGCAGCCTACGGTTGGGGCGGGGGGTAGATACGCAGTATTTT CASSLRLGRGVDTQYF
TRBJ2-3 TRBV14 TRBD2 - TGTGCCAGCAGCCCCCTCACGGGGGGGCTAGTAGATACGCAGTATTTT CASSPLTGGLVDTQYF
TRBJ1-6 TRBV28 - - TGTGCCAGCAGCTCCGTCAATTCACCCCTCCACTTT CASSSVNSPLHF
TRBJ1-6 TRBV2 - - TGTGCCAGCAGGCGATACGCCTCCCCCCTCCACTTT CASRRYASPLHF
TRBJ2-1 TRBV2 - once TGTGCCAGCAGAGTTCTCAGGGGCGCTAGCTACAATGAGCAGTTCTTC CASRVLRGASYNEQFF
TRBJ2-1 TRBV19 TRBD2 - TGTGCCAGTAGGAAGACTAGCGGGGCGCGCATCCGCTCCTACAATGAGCAGTTCTTC CASRKTSGARIRSYNEQFF
TRBJ1-3 TRBV13 TRBD1 - TGTGCCAGCAGTCCGGGACAGGGCCGCGGAAACACCATATATTTT CASSPGQGRGNTIYF
TRBJ2-2 TRBV15 TRBD1 - TGTGCCACCAGCAGAGATCCCGGACAGGGAAACACCGGGGAGCTGTTTTTT CATSRDPGQGNTGELFF
TRBJ1-1 TRBV10-3 TRBD1 once TGTGCCATCAGGCAGGGGGCCGGGACTGAAGCTTTCTTT CAIRQGAGTEAFF
TRBJ2-3 TRBV5-4 - - TGTGCCAGCAGCTTGGAGCCCGCTAAGGATACGCAGTATTTT CASSLEPAKDTQYF
TRBJ1-5 TRBV7-2 TRBD1 few TGTGCCAGCAGGCGCGCAGGGGGCATAGGTCAGCCCCAGCATTTT CASRRAGGIGQPQHF
TRBJ2-7 TRBV7-6 - - TGTGCCAGCAGCCTGGGCTTCTTCTACGAGCAGTACTTC CASSLGFFYEQYF
TRBJ1-1 TRBV5-4 - - TGTGCCAGCAGCTCCCGGGGAGGGGTCACTGAAGCTTTCTTT CASSSRGGVTEAFF
TRBJ2-2 TRBV7-3 - - TGTGCCAGCAGCCGCACAGGGACCGGGGAGCTGTTTTTT CASSRTGTGELFF
TRBJ2-1 TRBV24-1 - - TGTGCCACCAGTGATTGGGGCCGATCCGGGGAGCAGTTCTTC CATSDWGRSGEQFF
TRBJ2-3 TRBV5-8 TRBD2 - TGTGCCAGCAGCTTTACTAGCGGCCCCACAGATACGCAGTATTTT CASSFTSGPTDTQYF
TRBJ2-2 TRBV5-1 TRBD2 - TGCGCCAGCAGCTTGACTAGCGGCACCGGGGAGCTGTTTTTT CASSLTSGTGELFF
TRBJ1-4 TRBV5-1 - - TGCGCCAGCAGCTTTGCGGATGAAAAACTGTTTTTT CASSFADEKLFF